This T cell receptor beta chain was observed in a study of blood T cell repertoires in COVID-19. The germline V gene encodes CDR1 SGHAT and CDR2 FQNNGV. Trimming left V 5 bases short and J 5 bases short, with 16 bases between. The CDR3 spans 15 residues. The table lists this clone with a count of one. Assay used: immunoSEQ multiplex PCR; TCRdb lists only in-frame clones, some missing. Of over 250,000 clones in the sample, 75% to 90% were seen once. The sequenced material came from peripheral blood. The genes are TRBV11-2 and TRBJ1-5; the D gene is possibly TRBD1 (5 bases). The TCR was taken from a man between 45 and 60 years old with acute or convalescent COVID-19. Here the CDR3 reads CASSLGRAGHQPQHF. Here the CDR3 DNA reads TGTGCCAGCAGCCTAGGTCGGGCAGGGCATCAGCCCCAGCATTTT.